A single sample is the source of the 17 T cell receptor beta chains below, sequenced in a study of blood T cell repertoires in COVID-19. Repertoires were generated with immunoSEQ multiplex PCR, while TCRdb's copy carries only in-frame clones and drops some. The data contain about 190,000 clones, about 88% of them singletons. The sequenced sample consisted of PBMCs or T cells enriched from blood (not recorded which). These receptors originate from a woman in her thirties who had recovered from COVID-19.

The V gene is TRBV23-1, the J gene TRBJ2-7; tentative D call: TRBD1 (8 bases). TRBV23-1 is placed among ORFs of uncertain function. Trimming shortened V by 3 bases and J by 4 bases, and 28 bases separated the two germline ends. The CDR3 sequence is 19 residues long. CDR3 sequence: CASSQPQAFTGGVLYEQYV. Written as DNA, the CDR3 is TGCGCCAGCAGTCAGCCCCAAGCCTTTACAGGGGGGGTATTATACGAGCAGTACGTC.

Here the CDR3 DNA reads TGTGCCAGTAGTATAGGGACTAGGGGCACAGATACGCAGTATTTT. It yields the protein CASSIGTRGTDTQYF. The chain combines TRBV19 with TRBJ2-3; 7 nucleotides line up with TRBD2. Germline assignment: CDR1 LNHDA and CDR2 SQIVND (reference sequence). Trimming removed 1 base from V and 1 base from J; junction bases left unmatched: 2. The CDR3 runs to 15 residues.

This chain connects TRBV24-1 to TRBJ2-3; unclear D gene. This CDR3 is built from 13 residues. Germline V CDR1 and CDR2: KGHDR, SFDVKD. V was pared by 4 bases and J by 2 bases, with 6 bases between. This CDR3 reads CATSDLNTDTQYF. The CDR3 nucleotides are TGTGCCACCAGTGACCTTAACACAGATACGCAGTATTTT.

This clone has just a few counts. The CDR3 loop reads CASNEVWGPNEQFF. As DNA, the CDR3 is TGTGCCAGCAACGAGGTGTGGGGGCCCAATGAGCAGTTCTTC. J is TRBJ2-1 and V is TRBV27, with D possibly TRBD1 on 6 matching bases. The ends were cut back, 7 bases at V and 6 bases at J, with 16 bases in the middle. The CDR3 sequence is 14 residues long. Germline-derived CDR1 and CDR2 are MNHEY and SMNVEV (reference sequence).

The V gene is TRBV3-1 (or the pseudogene TRBV3-2), the J gene TRBJ2-3; 9 bases agree with TRBD2. The CDR3 has 15 amino acids. The V and J ends lost 2 bases and 5 bases, in that order; junction bases with no gene match: 5. CDR1 is LGHDT and CDR2 is YNNKEL in the germline V gene (reference sequence). Here the CDR3 DNA reads TGTGCCAGCAGCCAACGCGGGGGGGACATAGATACGCAGTATTTT. Translated: CASSQRGGDIDTQYF.

This clone was seen more than once but under ten times. The rearrangement joins TRBV28 to TRBJ2-5, with D maybe TRBD2 (6 bases). The CDR3 is 17 residues long. Germline V gene data show CDR1 as MDHEN and CDR2 as SYDVKM. Trimming took off 6 bases at V and 3 bases at J, with 23 bases between the two ends. As DNA, the CDR3 is TGTGCCAGCAGACCCCCATTGAGGGCGGGAATTGAAGAGACCCAGTACTTC. It specifies CASRPPLRAGIEETQYF.

This chain uses TRBV28 with TRBJ1-1; 9 bases map to TRBD1. CDR3 length equals 15 residues. CDR1 MDHEN and CDR2 SYDVKM come from the germline V gene. Trimming removed 0 bases from V and 6 bases from J; junction bases left unmatched: 5. CDR3 region: CASSLWGTGRPEAFF. The DNA for the CDR3 is TGTGCCAGCAGTTTATGGGGGACAGGGAGACCTGAAGCTTTCTTT.

V is TRBV28 and J is TRBJ2-3, with D uncertain. This CDR3 is built from 15 residues. From germline, CDR1 is MDHEN and CDR2 SYDVKM. The germline V and J ends were trimmed by 4 bases and 0 bases, with 11 bases remaining between them. CDR3 nucleotides: TGTGCCAGCAGTTGGCAGGTCCCGAGCACAGATACGCAGTATTTT. Encoded protein: CASSWQVPSTDTQYF. The full variable domain, completed using reference TRBV28 and TRBJ2-3, is DVKVTQSSRYLVKRTGEKVFLECVQDMDHENMFWYRQDPGLGLRLIYFSYDVKMKEKGDIPEGYSVSREKKERFSLILESASTNQTSMYLCASSWQVPSTDTQYFGPGTRLTVL.

In this sample, this clone turned up a few times. This sequence joins TRBV5-4 and TRBJ1-1, with 8 positions matching TRBD1. V lost 0 bases to trimming and J lost 1 base; unmatched junction nucleotides: 2. The length of the CDR3 is 15 residues. Germline V gives CDR1 SGHNT, CDR2 YYREEE (reference sequence). CDR3 nucleotides: TGTGCCAGCAGCTTGGTTGGGACAGGGAACACTGAAGCTTTCTTT. It is translated as CASSLVGTGNTEAFF.

J is TRBJ2-7 and V is TRBV29-1; the D gene is possibly TRBD2 (6 bases). The CDR3 runs to 11 residues. The germline CDR1 and CDR2 sequences are SQVTM and ANQGSEA. V was trimmed by 4 bases and J by 2 bases, leaving 6 bases between them. CDR3 DNA: TGCAGCGTTGGGGAGGCCTACGAGCAGTACTTC. Its protein is CSVGEAYEQYF.

V gene TRBV28 combines with J gene TRBJ1-3; TRBD1 matches 10 bases. Germline V gives CDR1 MDHEN, CDR2 SYDVKM. With 6 bases clipped from V and 4 bases from J, the junction kept 6 bases outside the gene matches. The CDR3 consists of 15 residues. CDR3 in amino acids: CASRTGGAAGNTIYF. The DNA for the CDR3 is TGTGCCAGCAGGACAGGGGGCGCAGCAGGAAACACCATATATTTT.

The V gene is TRBV29-1, the J gene TRBJ2-7; D is perhaps TRBD2 (5 bases). The CDR3 has 11 residues. Trimming shortened V by 6 bases and J by 5 bases, and 11 bases separated the two germline ends. CDR1 is SQVTM, CDR2 ANQGSEA, per germline. The CDR3 DNA sequence: TGCAGCGTAGCCCTCGGGAACGAGCAGTACTTC. Translated, it gives CSVALGNEQYF.

The chain links TRBV19 to TRBJ1-1, with TRBD1 matching 11 bases. The germline CDR1 and CDR2 sequences are LNHDA and SQIVND (reference sequence). CDR3 size: 15 residues. V lost 8 bases to trimming and J lost 6 bases; unmatched junction nucleotides: 11. The CDR3 DNA sequence: TGTGCCAGTGGGGACAGGGGGACCGGTCGGGCTGAAGCTTTCTTT. It specifies CASGDRGTGRAEAFF.

The chain couples TRBV28 to TRBJ2-6; the match to TRBD1 covers 8 bases. V shed 5 bases and J 0 bases; nucleotides not matched to a gene: 3. The CDR3 extends over 16 amino acids. Per the germline V gene, CDR1 is MDHEN and CDR2 is SYDVKM. The CDR3 DNA sequence: TGTGCCAGCAGTGGACAGGGAAGCTCTGGGGCCAACGTCCTGACTTTC. Protein sequence: CASSGQGSSGANVLTF.

This sequence joins TRBV28 and TRBJ2-7, with 10 bases aligning to TRBD2. CDR1 is MDHEN, CDR2 SYDVKM, per germline. V lost 8 bases and J lost 0; bases outside the gene matches: 4. This CDR3 spans 14 amino acids. This CDR3 reads CASGSGGASYEQYV. CDR3 sequence (DNA): TGTGCCAGCGGAAGCGGGGGGGCCTCCTACGAGCAGTACGTC.

This clone appeared a single time. V and J are TRBV5-8 and TRBJ1-2; D unclear. The CDR3 loop spans 10 amino acids. The germline V gene encodes CDR1 SGHTS and CDR2 YDEGEE. Trimming removed 1 base at V and 14 bases at J, with 9 bases between. The CDR3 coding sequence is TGTGCCAGCAGCTTGTACAGAGAGACCTTC. It encodes CASSLYRETF.

The V and J genes are TRBV28 and TRBJ2-5; TRBD1 matches 7 bases. The J segment lost 3 bases and the V segment lost 10 bases, leaving 11 bases of the junction unmatched. CDR1 and CDR2 (germline): MDHEN, SYDVKM. The CDR3 consists of 14 residues. This chain's CDR3 is CATHRGTAKETQYF. DNA of the CDR3: TGTGCCACGCATAGAGGGACAGCTAAAGAGACCCAGTACTTC. The full variable domain, in which reference TRBV28 and TRBJ2-5 provide the parts outside the CDR3, is DVKVTQSSRYLVKRTGEKVFLECVQDMDHENMFWYRQDPGLGLRLIYFSYDVKMKEKGDIPEGYSVSREKKERFSLILESASTNQTSMYLCATHRGTAKETQYFGPGTRLLVL.